The clone carrying this TCR beta chain has just a few counts. These data originate in a study of human T cells and chemical hapten exposure. The length of the CDR3 is 16 residues. The germline V gene encodes CDR1 SGHVS and CDR2 FNYEAQ. Germline trimming cut 3 bases from V and 8 bases from J; bases unmatched to any gene: 11. MiXCR, applied by TCRdb to the RACE reads, yields one record per CDR3 protein. The sample includes some 90,000 distinct CDR3 sequences, roughly 8.5% of them seen just once. The time point here: healthy volunteer bleed at 2 weeks. Unfractionated whole blood yielded total RNA. This clonotype was obtained from a female donor in good health. Some clones in this sample may be carry-over from other donors' samples. The V call is TRBV7-6, the J call TRBJ2-1; 9 bases align to TRBD2. Sample: whole blood. CDR3 nucleotide sequence: TGTGCCAGCAGCTTGTTAGCGGGAGTTGAGGTTGATGAGCAGTTCTTC. Amino acids: CASSLLAGVEVDEQFF.